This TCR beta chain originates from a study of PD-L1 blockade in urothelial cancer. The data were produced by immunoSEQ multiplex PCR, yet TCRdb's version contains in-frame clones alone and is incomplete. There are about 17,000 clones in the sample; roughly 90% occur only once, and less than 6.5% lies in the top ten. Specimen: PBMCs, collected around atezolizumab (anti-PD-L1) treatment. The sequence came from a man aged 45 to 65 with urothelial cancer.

CDR3 loop: CASSDRTGRHYGYTF. DNA for the CDR3: TGTGCCAGTAGTGACCGGACAGGGAGGCACTATGGCTACACCTTC. The gene calls are TRBV19 and TRBJ1-2; 8 bases map to TRBD1. The J segment lost 3 bases and the V segment lost 5 bases, leaving 8 bases of the junction unmatched. The germline V gene has CDR1 LNHDA and CDR2 SQIVND (reference sequence). CDR3 length: 15 amino acids.